Below, 3 T cell receptor beta chains from the same sample are listed, as sequenced in a study of CD8 T cells in Susac syndrome (dated by TCRdb to between 2019 and 2020). Receptor libraries were prepared by the immunoSEQ multiplex PCR assay. RNA was extracted using the RNeasy kit, and roughly 0.45 to 1 microgram was reverse transcribed with random hexamers. TCRdb cleaned the public reads at Q25 with fastp, built clones with MiXCR and kept in-frame beta chains. Identical CDR3 protein sequences are pooled into one entry, listed with their most common genes and DNA. Present in this sample are about 70,000 distinct CDR3 sequences, nearly 96% of which were seen just once. The top ten hold 0.11% of the sample. The sequenced sample was CD4+ T cells from PBMCs. The receptors were sampled from a human donor with multiple sclerosis.

The chain is built from TRBV2 and TRBJ2-7, with a weak D call TRBD1 (5 bases). CDR1 is SNHLY and CDR2 is FYNNEI in the germline V gene. This CDR3 comprises 13 residues. The ends were cut back, 4 bases at V and 4 bases at J, with 11 bases in the middle. CDR3 residues: CASSADRLYEQYF. The CDR3 DNA sequence: TGTGCCAGCAGTGCCGACAGACTGTACGAGCAGTACTTC.

This chain connects TRBV27 to TRBJ2-1; 9 bases fit TRBD2. Trimming cost V 8 bases and J 8 bases; bases outside gene matches: 4. The CDR3 has 12 amino acids. Germline V lookup: CDR1 MNHEY, CDR2 SMNVEV (reference sequence). The CDR3 loop reads CASAGGPDEQFF. The CDR3 DNA sequence: TGTGCCAGCGCGGGGGGGCCCGATGAGCAGTTCTTC.

This chain uses TRBV28 with TRBJ2-1; a possible D gene is TRBD1 (6 bases). CDR3 length equals 14 residues. The V and J ends lost 8 bases and 0 bases respectively, with 11 bases between them. CDR1 MDHEN and CDR2 SYDVKM come from the germline V gene. CDR3 in amino acids: CASYQDSSYNEQFF. The CDR3 region has the DNA TGTGCCAGCTACCAGGACAGCTCCTACAATGAGCAGTTCTTC.